The sequence of this T cell receptor beta chain was determined in a study of blood T cell repertoires in COVID-19. The wider study: From T cells, B-cell-depleted T cells, or PBMCs came the material, which was cDNA or gDNA.

In germline, CDR1 is SGHRS, CDR2 YFSETQ. The CDR3 runs 15 residues. Trimming cost V 5 bases and J 7 bases, with 16 bases left between them. Only in-frame clones appear in the TCRdb table, and some are missing; sequencing was by immunoSEQ multiplex PCR. The table shows some 97,000 clones, with roughly 85% occurring only once. V usage is TRBV5-1 and J usage is TRBJ1-6; D gene unclear. The sequenced sample consisted of peripheral blood. The receptor was isolated from a man between 70 and 80 years old with active or convalescent COVID-19. The CDR3 DNA reads as TGCGCCAGCAGACCGGAGGACGGATCAAATTCACCCCTCCACTTT. It translates to CASRPEDGSNSPLHF. Together with reference TRBV5-1 and TRBJ1-6, the CDR3 gives the full variable domain: KAGVTQTPRYLIKTRGQQVTLSCSPISGHRSVSWYQQTPGQGLQFLFEYFSETQRNKGNFPGRFSGRQFSNSRSEMNVSTLELGDSALYLCASRPEDGSNSPLHFGNGTRLTVT.